A selection of T cell receptor beta chains follows, all from one sample in a study of patients and donors after allogeneic stem cell transplantation. TCRdb passed the RT-PCR reads through MiXCR, listing each CDR3 protein once. This sample has 87,000 or so distinct CDR3 sequences; around 5% occur once, and the top ten carry less than 3%. The sequenced sample was blood, either unsorted or a sorted T cell fraction (not recorded which). These receptors were taken from a human donor who was either an allogeneic HSCT recipient or a stem cell or donor lymphocyte infusion donor (not recorded which). It is not recorded whose cells these are; they may come from a transplant donor. The CDR3 runs from the conserved cysteine through the conserved F or W. The D gene is left open where the match is weak. Some rows have no size entry. The others give once, few or many, or a class for an expanded clone.

clone size | J gene | CDR3 length | D gene | V gene | CDR3 protein | CDR3 DNA
many | TRBJ2-1 | 15 | TRBD2 | TRBV25-1 | CASSEWASGANEQFF | TGTGCCAGCAGTGAATGGGCTAGCGGTGCCAATGAGCAGTTCTTC
many | TRBJ2-7 | 14 | . | TRBV5-1 | CASSLTVRNYEQYF | TGCGCCAGCAGCTTGACAGTTCGAAACTACGAGCAGTACTTC
many | TRBJ1-2 | 14 | TRBD1 | TRBV5-1 | CASSLGQGADGYTF | TGCGCCAGCAGCTTGGGACAGGGGGCGGATGGCTACACCTTC
. | TRBJ2-1 | 18 | TRBD2 | TRBV7-3 | CASSLIVVEGGSYNEQFF | TGTGCCAGCAGCTTAATAGTCGTTGAGGGAGGGTCCTACAATGAGCAGTTCTTC
. | TRBJ1-2 | 16 | . | TRBV5-1 | CASSLGYAPSDYGYTF | TGCGCCAGCAGCTTGGGTTATGCACCTTCAGACTATGGCTACACCTTC
many | TRBJ2-6 | 18 | TRBD1 | TRBV5-1 | CASSFPKGQGAGANVLTF | TGCGCCAGCAGCTTTCCAAAGGGACAGGGAGCTGGGGCCAACGTCCTGACTTTC
many | TRBJ1-5 | 16 | . | TRBV7-9 | CASSLASGTSNQPQHF | TGTGCCAGCAGCTTAGCATCCGGGACGAGCAATCAGCCCCAGCATTTT
few | TRBJ1-6 | 18 | . | TRBV20-1 | CSASMRAGPLDYNSPLHF | TGCAGTGCTAGTATGCGTGCAGGGCCTTTGGACTATAATTCACCCCTCCACTTT
many | TRBJ1-1 | 14 | TRBD1 | TRBV24-1 | CATSGQGMNTEAFF | TGTGCCACCAGTGGACAGGGAATGAACACTGAAGCTTTCTTT
many | TRBJ2-7 | 13 | . | TRBV5-1 | CASGAQGNYEQYF | TGCGCCAGCGGCGCGCAGGGAAACTACGAGCAGTACTTC
many | TRBJ2-5 | 15 | TRBD1 | TRBV7-7 | CASSFSGTGRETQYF | TGTGCCAGCAGCTTTTCAGGGACAGGGAGAGAGACCCAGTACTTC
many | TRBJ2-3 | 12 | . | TRBV6-1 | CATVRNTDTQYF | TGTGCCACCGTACGAAACACAGATACGCAGTATTTT
many | TRBJ2-2 | 15 | TRBD1 | TRBV10-3 | CAISHGQGGTGELFF | TGTGCCATCAGCCACGGACAGGGTGGGACCGGGGAGCTGTTTTTT
many | TRBJ2-1 | 14 | . | TRBV9 | CASSALASPNEQFF | TGTGCCAGCAGCGCCTTGGCCAGTCCCAATGAGCAGTTCTTC
many | TRBJ1-5 | 15 | . | TRBV5-1 | CASSLSDMTNQPQHF | TGCGCCAGCAGCTTATCGGACATGACCAATCAGCCCCAGCATTTT
many | TRBJ2-1 | 16 | TRBD1 | TRBV3-1 | CASSQGAGRTGNEQFF | TGTGCCAGCAGCCAAGGGGCGGGGAGGACAGGGAATGAGCAGTTCTTC
few | TRBJ1-5 | 13 | . | TRBV6-1 | CASSLRRDQPQHF | TGTGCCAGCAGCCTAAGGAGGGATCAGCCCCAGCATTTT
many | TRBJ2-7 | 14 | . | TRBV20-1 | CSAGRIGRDYEQYF | TGCAGTGCCGGTAGGATTGGACGGGACTACGAGCAGTACTTC